This record looks at one T cell receptor (beta chain) sequence and its context. The sample belongs to a study of control samples from healthy donors and cancer patients. Method: immunoSEQ multiplex PCR; TCRdb's copy keeps in-frame clones and lacks some. Of approximately 120,000 clones listed, 90% are singletons. CDR1 and CDR2 (germline): LNHDA, SQIVND (reference sequence). This CDR3 has 13 amino acids. Trimming removed 6 bases from V and 7 bases from J, with 15 bases in between. The source of this sequence is a human donor in good health. The donor label of this sample is uncertain. Sequencing input: blood. V usage is TRBV19 and J usage is TRBJ1-1; no clear D gene. CDR3 protein: CASSRRTTLEAFF. The CDR3 DNA is TGTGCCAGTAGCCGTAGAACCACGCTTGAAGCTTTCTTT.